The 22 T cell receptor beta chains below all came from one sample that was sequenced in a study of blood T cell repertoires in COVID-19. Some clones are missing from TCRdb's copy, which holds only in-frame ones; the method was immunoSEQ multiplex PCR. The sample lists some 68,000 clones, roughly nine tenths occurring once. Sequenced: peripheral blood. These receptors were collected from a man aged 40-49 years with COVID-19, enrolled during active disease.

The rearrangement uses TRBV18 and TRBJ1-1; no definite D call. The CDR3 totals 13 residues. Germline V CDR1 and CDR2: KGHSH, LQKENI. With 2 bases removed from V and 3 bases from J, the gap between germline ends came to 7 bases. The CDR3 coding sequence is TGTGCCAGCTCACCAGCTCAGTACACTGAAGCTTTCTTT. It is translated as CASSPAQYTEAFF.

The chain recombines TRBV7-6 with TRBJ1-3, with no clear D. The CDR3 runs to 14 residues. V lost 6 bases to trimming and J lost 3 bases, with 12 bases between them. Germline lookup yields CDR1 SGHVS and CDR2 FNYEAQ. The CDR3 here is CASSSRPGGNTIYF. In nucleotides, the CDR3 is TGTGCCAGCAGTTCTCGACCGGGTGGAAACACCATATATTTT.

This sequence joins TRBV4-1 and TRBJ2-2, with a weak D call TRBD1 (6 bases). The CDR3 is 15 amino acids. Trimming left V 2 bases short and J 0 bases short, with 7 bases between. CDR1 MGHRA and CDR2 YSYEKL come from the germline V gene. In DNA, the CDR3 is TGCGCCAGCAGCCAAAGACAGGCGAACACCGGGGAGCTGTTTTTT. This codes for CASSQRQANTGELFF.

This chain joins TRBV7-9 and TRBJ2-7; 11 bases agree with TRBD1. After removal of 1 base from V and 5 bases from J, the junction contained 13 bases not matched to a gene. The CDR3 runs 18 residues. Germline CDR1 reads SEHNR; CDR2 reads FQNEAQ (reference sequence). The CDR3 sequence: CASSLVSPGTGGLHEQYF. CDR3 in DNA: TGTGCCAGCAGCTTAGTATCACCGGGGACAGGGGGGCTCCACGAGCAGTACTTC.

V usage is TRBV6-1 and J usage is TRBJ2-7; D is unclear. The CDR3 is made up of 12 amino acids. The V end lost 2 bases, the J end lost 5 bases, and 7 bases lay between the germline ends. Per germline, CDR1 MNHNS and CDR2 SASEGT. The CDR3: CASSERTDEQYF. CDR3 coding DNA: TGTGCCAGCAGTGAACGTACGGACGAGCAGTACTTC.

The V and J genes are TRBV2 and TRBJ1-6, with D possibly TRBD1 on 6 matching bases. The CDR3 is 14 amino acids. V lost 6 bases and J lost 3, with 9 bases in between. Per germline, CDR1 SNHLY and CDR2 FYNNEI. CDR3 nucleotide sequence: TGTGCCAGCAGGGGGGCCGTCTATAATTCACCCCTCCACTTT. Translation gives CASRGAVYNSPLHF.

In DNA, the CDR3 is TGTGCCAGCAGCCCCATGGTTGGAGGAAACAATGAGCAGTTCTTC. Its translation: CASSPMVGGNNEQFF. The chain couples TRBV11-2 to TRBJ2-1; TRBD2 might be the D (5 bases). From germline, CDR1 is SGHAT and CDR2 FQNNGV. The CDR3 consists of 15 residues. The V gene lost 5 bases and the J gene lost 5 bases, with 16 bases spanning the gap.

This chain connects TRBV7-8 to TRBJ1-6; 10 positions agree with TRBD1. The length of the CDR3 is 15 residues. V shed 8 bases and J 9 bases; nucleotides not matched to a gene: 10. Germline loops: CDR1 SGHVS, CDR2 FQNEAQ. The CDR3 DNA is TGTGCCAGCGGCGGAAAGACAGGGGGCTCTTCACCCCTCCACTTT. Amino acid sequence: CASGGKTGGSSPLHF.

The chain couples TRBV5-8 to TRBJ1-1; 8 positions match TRBD1. Germline loops: CDR1 SGHTS, CDR2 YDEGEE. V shed 7 bases and J 0 bases; nucleotides not matched to a gene: 5. This CDR3 has 14 residues. The CDR3 region has the DNA TGTGCCAGCGGCAGGGGGCTGATGAACACTGAAGCTTTCTTT. It yields the protein CASGRGLMNTEAFF.

The CDR3 nucleotides are TGCGCCAGCAGACGCGGGGGATCGAACACCGGGGAGCTGTTTTTT. Its translation: CASRRGGSNTGELFF. The V and J genes are TRBV10-2 and TRBJ2-2, with 7 nucleotides matching TRBD2. CDR1 is WSHSY and CDR2 is SAAADI in the germline V gene. This CDR3 is 15 amino acids long. The ends lost 6 bases at V and 0 bases at J; junction bases unmatched: 4.

A single count supports this clone. The chain combines TRBV19 with TRBJ2-3; D is possibly TRBD2 (5 bases). This CDR3 comprises 17 residues. V gave up 6 bases and J gave up 7 bases, with 26 bases separating them. Germline CDR1 LNHDA, CDR2 SQIVND (reference sequence). The CDR3 nucleotides are TGTGCCAGTAGCCCCCCTCGGGGTTTTAGGGTGGAAAATACGCAGTATTTT. It is translated as CASSPPRGFRVENTQYF.

The V gene is TRBV19, the J gene TRBJ1-4, with D tentatively TRBD1 (6 bases). Trimming left V 6 bases short and J 5 bases short, with 10 bases between. The CDR3 spans 13 residues. Germline V lookup: CDR1 LNHDA, CDR2 SQIVND (reference sequence). The CDR3 here is CASSRQGNEKLFF. The CDR3 DNA follows: TGTGCCAGTAGCCGCCAGGGGAATGAAAAACTGTTTTTT.

V and J are TRBV28 and TRBJ2-4; D is perhaps TRBD2 (6 bases). Germline V gene sequence: CDR1 MDHEN, CDR2 SYDVKM. Trimming removed 5 bases at V and 0 bases at J, with 20 bases between. The CDR3 totals 18 residues. CDR3 in DNA: TGTGCCAGCAGTCCTGGGACTGCAGCTGGGATAGCCAAAAACATTCAGTACTTC. Translation gives CASSPGTAAGIAKNIQYF.

V and J are TRBV19 and TRBJ1-3; D is ambiguous. The CDR3 totals 15 residues. The germline V gene has CDR1 LNHDA and CDR2 SQIVND (reference sequence). Trimming removed 4 bases at V and 0 bases at J, with 10 bases between. The CDR3 bases are TGTGCCAGTAGTAACAACGCGGACTCTGGAAACACCATATATTTT. Its protein product is CASSNNADSGNTIYF.

The rearrangement joins TRBV7-9 to TRBJ1-2, with TRBD1 matching 9 bases. Germline CDR1 reads SEHNR; CDR2 reads FQNEAQ (reference sequence). The CDR3 loop spans 14 amino acids. After removal of 5 bases from V and 4 bases from J, the junction contained 5 bases not matched to a gene. This CDR3 reads CASSNRGRPYGYTF. CDR3 in DNA: TGTGCCAGCAGCAACAGGGGGCGCCCCTATGGCTACACCTTC. The whole variable domain, remainder taken from reference TRBV7-9 and TRBJ1-2, is DTGVSQNPRHKITKRGQNVTFRCDPISEHNRLYWYRQTLGQGPEFLTYFQNEAQLEKSRLLSDRFSAERPKGSFSTLEIQRTEQGDSAMYLCASSNRGRPYGYTFGSGTRLTVV.

The chain combines TRBV23-1 with TRBJ1-5; D remains unclear. TRBV23-1 carries the ORF label, with uncertain function. The CDR3 covers 16 residues. V dropped 3 bases and J dropped 3 bases, with 15 bases sitting between them. The CDR3 bases are TGCGCCAGCAGTCATGGCAGAACCCCAAACAATCAGCCCCAGCATTTT. It codes for CASSHGRTPNNQPQHF.

The CDR3 coding sequence is TGTGCCACCCAACGTGAAGCGGGGGGCTACAATGAGCAGTTCTTC. Residues: CATQREAGGYNEQFF. This chain connects TRBV2 to TRBJ2-1; the match to TRBD2 covers 9 bases. Germline V CDR1 and CDR2: SNHLY, FYNNEI. Losses at the gene ends were 10 bases for V and 3 bases for J; bases not matched to a gene: 10. This CDR3 is 15 amino acids long.

There are a few counts of this clone. The genes are TRBV28 and TRBJ2-6; TRBD1 matches 9 bases. The V segment lost 4 bases and the J segment 0 bases; nucleotides outside the gene matches: 16. The CDR3 has 21 residues. Germline V lookup: CDR1 MDHEN, CDR2 SYDVKM. The CDR3 region has the DNA TGTGCCAGCAGTTCCAACAACCCCTGGGACAGGGCGAGCTCTGGGGCCAACGTCCTGACTTTC. It is translated as CASSSNNPWDRASSGANVLTF.

CDR3 residues: CASSQGPKENNSPLHF. In DNA form, the CDR3 reads TGTGCCAGCAGCCAGGGTCCAAAGGAGAATAATTCACCCCTCCACTTT. The chain employs TRBV5-4 and TRBJ1-6, with a possible D match to TRBD1 (5 bases). V was clipped by 4 bases and J by 5 bases, with 16 bases between them. Germline V gene data show CDR1 as SGHNT and CDR2 as YYREEE (reference sequence). CDR3 length equals 16 residues.

The J gene is TRBJ2-2, the V gene TRBV25-1, with D maybe TRBD1 (6 bases). V dropped 3 bases and J dropped 6 bases, with 17 bases sitting between them. Germline V lookup: CDR1 MGHDK, CDR2 SYGVNS. This CDR3 comprises 16 residues. CDR3 DNA: TGTGCCAGCAGTGACCACCAACCGGCAGGGGCCGGGGAGCTGTTTTTT. Translating it yields CASSDHQPAGAGELFF.

The chain links TRBV30 to TRBJ2-2; D perhaps matches TRBD2 (6 bases). The ends were cut back, 4 bases at V and 6 bases at J, with 15 bases in the middle. Per the germline V gene, CDR1 is GTSNPN and CDR2 is SVGIG (reference sequence). The CDR3 is made up of 14 amino acids. The CDR3 is CAWNGGGGAGELFF. As DNA, the CDR3 is TGTGCCTGGAATGGGGGTGGCGGGGCCGGGGAGCTGTTTTTT.

V usage is TRBV11-2 and J usage is TRBJ2-1; 9 bases line up with TRBD1. Trimming at V came to 5 bases and at J to 6 bases, leaving 5 bases not matched to a gene. The germline V gene has CDR1 SGHAT and CDR2 FQNNGV. This CDR3 spans 14 amino acids. The CDR3 DNA reads as TGTGCCAGCAGCCTCGGACAGGGGAGCAATGAGCAGTTCTTC. Translation: CASSLGQGSNEQFF.